The 27 T cell receptor beta chains presented below share a single source sample, sequenced in a study of cytomegalovirus exposure and HLA in healthy donors. Use of 60 Vbeta and 13 Jbeta primers characterized the PCR. Clones were read by immunoSEQ multiplex PCR, and TCRdb kept only the in-frame ones, dropping some. The sample consists of about 88,000 clones, approximately 70% of them appearing once. What was sequenced was PBMCs. The receptors originated from a man aged 45-65 years in good health and CMV-seronegative.

The CDR3 region has the DNA TGTGCCAGCAGCTTGGTGTCTCCTAGCACAGATACGCAGTATTTT. It codes for CASSLVSPSTDTQYF. This sequence joins TRBV5-4 and TRBJ2-3; D is ambiguous. The V gene lost 0 bases and the J gene lost 0 bases, with 8 bases spanning the gap. Germline CDR1 is SGHNT and CDR2 is YYREEE (reference sequence). This CDR3 has 15 amino acids.

This clone was recorded a few times. The chain uses TRBV20-1 and TRBJ1-6; weak D call: TRBD1 (6 bases). The CDR3 contains 11 residues. Looked up from germline, CDR1 is DFQATT and CDR2 is SNEGSKA (reference sequence). Trimming stripped 6 bases from V and 13 bases from J, with 13 bases between. CDR3 in amino acids: CSATQGYPLHF. The CDR3 coding sequence is TGCAGTGCCACCCAGGGGTACCCCCTCCACTTT.

This clone has a handful of counts. The chain combines TRBV11-2 with TRBJ1-6, with 8 bases matching TRBD1. There are 15 residues in the CDR3. Germline CDR1 reads SGHAT; CDR2 reads FQNNGV. V lost 4 bases to trimming and J lost 4 bases; unmatched junction nucleotides: 3. The CDR3 nucleotides read TGTGCCAGCAGCTCCGGGACAGGATATAATTCACCCCTCCACTTT. Its translation: CASSSGTGYNSPLHF.

V gene TRBV6-1 combines with J gene TRBJ2-3; 9 bases match TRBD1. V shed 0 bases, J shed 0 bases, and the junction held 4 bases outside the gene matches. Germline CDR1 is MNHNS and CDR2 is SASEGT. The length of the CDR3 is 17 residues. CDR3 amino acids: CASSEARTGASTDTQYF. CDR3 DNA sequence: TGTGCCAGCAGTGAAGCTAGGACAGGGGCTAGCACAGATACGCAGTATTTT.

The chain couples TRBV27 to TRBJ2-2; D is unresolved. There are 13 residues in the CDR3. CDR1 and CDR2 from the germline V gene are MNHEY and SMNVEV (reference sequence). The ends were cut back, 2 bases at V and 7 bases at J, with 8 bases in the middle. CDR3 in amino acids: CASSLLMSGELFF. The CDR3 DNA reads as TGTGCCAGCAGTTTACTCATGAGCGGGGAGCTGTTTTTT.

V and J are TRBV15 and TRBJ2-1; 9 nucleotides align to TRBD2. In germline, CDR1 is LNHNV, CDR2 YYDKDF (reference sequence). The length of the CDR3 is 14 residues. V was clipped by 5 bases and J by 6 bases; unmatched bases: 5. The CDR3 DNA is TGTGCCACCAGCTGGCGGGAGGGCAGCAATGAGCAGTTCTTC. It specifies CATSWREGSNEQFF.

This clone was detected a few times. The chain combines TRBV28 with TRBJ2-6, with D maybe TRBD2 (5 bases). The CDR3 covers 17 residues. V was clipped by 2 bases and J by 0 bases, with 11 bases between them. Germline values: CDR1 MDHEN, CDR2 SYDVKM. Written as DNA, the CDR3 is TGTGCCAGCAGTTTACCGTCGGGATTCTCTGGGGCCAACGTCCTGACTTTC. Translation: CASSLPSGFSGANVLTF.

The chain links TRBV19 to TRBJ1-2; no definite D call. This CDR3 region has 15 residues. Germline V gene sequence: CDR1 LNHDA, CDR2 SQIVND (reference sequence). V was trimmed by 4 bases and J by 4 bases, leaving 16 bases between them. The CDR3: CASSKSGTSGYGYTF. Here the CDR3 DNA reads TGTGCCAGTAGTAAATCCGGTACATCGGGCTATGGCTACACCTTC. Together with reference TRBV19 and TRBJ1-2, the CDR3 gives the full variable domain: DGGITQSPKYLFRKEGQNVTLSCEQNLNHDAMYWYRQDPGQGLRLIYYSQIVNDFQKGDIAEGYSVSREKKESFPLTVTSAQKNPTAFYLCASSKSGTSGYGYTFGSGTRLTVV.

CDR3 protein: CASSEGLAGNEQFF. DNA of the CDR3: TGTGCCAGCAGCGAGGGACTAGCGGGGAATGAGCAGTTCTTC. The rearrangement links TRBV27 to TRBJ2-1; 13 positions match TRBD2. This CDR3 is 14 amino acids long. Trimming at V came to 6 bases and at J to 7 bases, leaving 3 bases not matched to a gene. Germline CDR1 MNHEY, CDR2 SMNVEV (reference sequence).

This clone was seen a handful of times. This chain uses TRBV7-6 with TRBJ2-3, with 10 bases identical to TRBD2. Germline lookup yields CDR1 SGHVS and CDR2 FNYEAQ. V lost 4 bases, J lost 4 bases, and 8 bases stayed unmatched. This CDR3 contains 16 residues. The CDR3 reads CASSSRLAGEADTQYF. CDR3 nucleotides: TGTGCCAGCAGCTCCCGTCTAGCGGGAGAAGCAGATACGCAGTATTTT.

V is TRBV5-1 and J is TRBJ2-5, with no clear D. Germline CDR1 reads SGHRS; CDR2 reads YFSETQ. V shed 2 bases and J shed 0 bases, with 5 bases lying between them. This CDR3 is 13 amino acids long. DNA for the CDR3: TGCGCCAGCAGCTTTTCAGACCAAGAGACCCAGTACTTC. Translating gives CASSFSDQETQYF.

This clone came up a few times. The chain is built from TRBV6-6 and TRBJ1-1; 8 bases are shared with TRBD1. This CDR3 has 14 residues. V lost 6 bases and J lost 5; bases outside the gene matches: 8. Germline-derived CDR1 and CDR2 are MNHNY and SVGAGI (reference sequence). The CDR3 loop reads CASRGQEGRTEAFF. In nucleotides, the CDR3 is TGTGCCAGCAGGGGACAGGAGGGGAGAACTGAAGCTTTCTTT.

This clone was detected once. The chain links TRBV7-8 to TRBJ2-7; TRBD1 agrees at 10 bases. V shed 6 bases and J 5 bases; nucleotides not matched to a gene: 4. The CDR3 spans 13 residues. Germline V CDR1 and CDR2: SGHVS, FQNEAQ. CDR3 region: CASSRDRGNEQYF. DNA of the CDR3: TGTGCCAGCAGTCGGGACAGGGGAAACGAGCAGTACTTC.

V and J are TRBV9 and TRBJ1-2, with D unclear. In germline, CDR1 is SGDLS, CDR2 YYNGEE. V was trimmed by 4 bases and J by 2 bases, leaving 9 bases between them. The CDR3 covers 13 residues. This chain's CDR3 is CASSSRRNYGYTF. The CDR3 bases are TGTGCCAGCAGCTCGAGGAGAAACTATGGCTACACCTTC. Full variable domain (rest looked up from reference TRBV9 and TRBJ1-2): DSGVTQTPKHLITATGQRVTLRCSPRSGDLSVYWYQQSLDQGLQFLIQYYNGEERAKGNILERFSAQQFPDLHSELNLSSLELGDSALYFCASSSRRNYGYTFGSGTRLTVV.

The V and J genes are TRBV2 and TRBJ2-5; tentative D call: TRBD1 (5 bases). Looked up from germline, CDR1 is SNHLY and CDR2 is FYNNEI. V was pared by 11 bases and J by 5 bases, with 15 bases between. There are 12 residues in the CDR3. The CDR3 loop is CAARGGPETQYF. The CDR3 DNA sequence: TGTGCCGCAAGGGGTGGTCCGGAGACCCAGTACTTC.

The rearrangement uses TRBV6-1 and TRBJ2-6; D perhaps matches TRBD1 (5 bases). This CDR3 contains 16 residues. Germline V gene sequence: CDR1 MNHNS, CDR2 SASEGT. The ends were cut back, 4 bases at V and 1 base at J, with 11 bases in the middle. The CDR3 region is CASSGASGSGANVLTF. CDR3 nucleotides: TGTGCCAGCAGTGGCGCCTCAGGGTCTGGGGCCAACGTCCTGACTTTC.

The CDR3 DNA reads TGTGCCAGCAGCCTTCCCGCTCAGGGGGCGGGTTCACCCCTCCACTTT. It encodes CASSLPAQGAGSPLHF. The V gene is TRBV28, the J gene TRBJ1-6, with TRBD1 identical over 8 bases. This CDR3 has 16 residues. Trimming took 6 bases from V and 9 from J; bases not matched to a gene: 13. The germline gives CDR1 MDHEN, CDR2 SYDVKM.

Only one count was recorded for this clone. The chain recombines TRBV7-2 with TRBJ2-6; no clear D. The length of the CDR3 is 17 residues. The germline gives CDR1 SGHTA, CDR2 FQGNSA. V lost 1 base to trimming and J lost 0 bases, with 10 bases between them. The CDR3 reads CASSLVPVISGANVLTF. The CDR3 coding sequence is TGTGCCAGCAGCTTAGTCCCGGTTATCTCTGGGGCCAACGTCCTGACTTTC.

This clone was counted a few times. The V call is TRBV4-3, the J call TRBJ1-4; weak D call: TRBD1 (6 bases). CDR3 size: 14 residues. CDR1 is LGHNA, CDR2 YSLEER, per germline. Trimming pared 3 bases from V and 4 bases from J, leaving 9 bases between. The CDR3: CASSHRTVNEKLFF. CDR3 bases: TGCGCCAGCAGCCACAGGACAGTTAATGAAAAACTGTTTTTT.

CDR3 coding DNA: TGTGCCAGCAGGAGGCCCTCGAACACCGGGGAGCTGTTTTTT. It codes for CASRRPSNTGELFF. The chain is built from TRBV11-3 and TRBJ2-2; D ambiguous. V was clipped by 6 bases and J by 0 bases, with 8 bases between them. Germline CDR1 and CDR2: SGHNT and YENEEA. This CDR3 has 14 amino acids.

CDR3 amino acids: CASSLDGGVRAQYF. CDR3 nucleotides: TGCGCCAGCAGCTTGGATGGCGGGGTTAGGGCCCAGTACTTC. The V and J genes are TRBV5-1 and TRBJ2-5, with a tentative D call TRBD2 (6 bases). The V end lost 0 bases, the J end lost 9 bases, and 15 bases lay between the germline ends. The CDR3 totals 14 residues. The germline V gene has CDR1 SGHRS and CDR2 YFSETQ.

The chain is built from TRBV28 and TRBJ1-6, with 8 bases aligning to TRBD1. CDR1 is MDHEN, CDR2 SYDVKM, per germline. The CDR3 covers 14 residues. V dropped 4 bases and J dropped 9; count of bases not matched to a gene: 5. The CDR3 is CASSSTGDGSPLHF. The CDR3 DNA reads TGTGCCAGCAGTTCGACAGGGGACGGTTCACCCCTCCACTTT.

V usage is TRBV6-6 and J usage is TRBJ1-1; 7 bases align to TRBD1. The trim removed 5 bases at V and 1 base at J, leaving 4 bases unmatched. Per germline, CDR1 MNHNY and CDR2 SVGAGI (reference sequence). This CDR3 is built from 14 residues. CDR3 amino acids: CASSRQGGNTEAFF. For the CDR3, the DNA is TGTGCCAGCAGTCGACAGGGCGGGAACACTGAAGCTTTCTTT.

This clone showed up just a few times. The chain carries TRBV21-1 and TRBJ2-7; the table calls TRBD1, which could not be checked here. TRBV21-1 is classified as a pseudogene. This CDR3 is 14 amino acids long. Here the CDR3 DNA reads TGTGCCACCCTGGGCCAGTCGAGCTCCTACGAGCAGTACGTC. Protein: CATLGQSSSYEQYV.

The V gene is TRBV4-2, the J gene TRBJ1-6; TRBD1 matches at 7 bases. The germline V gene encodes CDR1 LGHNA and CDR2 YNFKEQ. This CDR3 contains 15 residues. With 4 bases clipped from V and 8 bases from J, the junction kept 8 bases outside the gene matches. The CDR3 reads CASSPETGRYSPLHF. CDR3 nucleotides: TGTGCCAGCAGCCCAGAGACAGGGCGTTATTCACCCCTCCACTTT.

CDR3 sequence reads: CASSLVGIYSGQPQHF. The CDR3 DNA is TGTGCCAGCAGCTTGGTGGGGATATACTCGGGACAGCCCCAGCATTTT. The chain uses TRBV5-5 and TRBJ1-5, with unresolved D. Trimming left V 0 bases short and J 7 bases short, with 17 bases between. The CDR3 is 16 residues long. The germline V gene has CDR1 SGHKS and CDR2 YYEKEE (reference sequence).

This chain uses TRBV7-2 with TRBJ2-3; no clear D gene. CDR3 length: 13 amino acids. Germline CDR1 is SGHTA and CDR2 is FQGNSA. V lost 5 bases and J 5 bases, leaving 11 bases between the germline ends. The CDR3 loop is CASSRYSRDTQYF. In nucleotides, the CDR3 is TGTGCCAGCAGCCGGTACTCGAGAGATACGCAGTATTTT.